This T cell receptor (beta chain) was retrieved from a study of persistence of HIV-infected CD4 T cells. In the study overall: Isolated cells were CMV- and HIV-1 Gag-responding CD4+ T cells.

As regards this clone: Its antigen is still unknown.

Sequencing used immunoSEQ version 4 in survey mode. Using immunoSEQ multiplex PCR, the repertoire was profiled, and TCRdb retains in-frame clones only, with some absent. The sample lists 30,000 to 45,000 clones; about 81% were seen once. Study-wide results and limits: Compared with CD3/CD28-stimulated cells, CMV- and Gag-responding cells showed lower TCRbeta richness.

The stimulus was an HIV-1 Gag 15-mer peptide pool, about 1 ug/peptide/mL. Sorted nonresponding memory CD4+ T cells were CD40L-negative, CD69-negative, CD45RO-high. Donors had CD4+ T cell counts above 400 cells/uL and were CMV-seropositive. Germline V CDR1 and CDR2: LNHDA, SQIVND (reference sequence). Trimming left V 11 bases short and J 8 bases short, with 9 bases between. This CDR3 is 10 amino acids long. The TCR sequence derives from an adult with HIV. The donor label of this sample is uncertain. This sample comprised cultured CD4+ T cells from PBMCs, obtained from a patient who received antiretroviral therapy. The rearrangement joins TRBV19 to TRBJ1-4; D perhaps matches TRBD1 (6 bases). The CDR3 loop is CAHGGEKLFF. The DNA of the CDR3 is TGTGCCCATGGGGGCGAAAAACTGTTTTTT.